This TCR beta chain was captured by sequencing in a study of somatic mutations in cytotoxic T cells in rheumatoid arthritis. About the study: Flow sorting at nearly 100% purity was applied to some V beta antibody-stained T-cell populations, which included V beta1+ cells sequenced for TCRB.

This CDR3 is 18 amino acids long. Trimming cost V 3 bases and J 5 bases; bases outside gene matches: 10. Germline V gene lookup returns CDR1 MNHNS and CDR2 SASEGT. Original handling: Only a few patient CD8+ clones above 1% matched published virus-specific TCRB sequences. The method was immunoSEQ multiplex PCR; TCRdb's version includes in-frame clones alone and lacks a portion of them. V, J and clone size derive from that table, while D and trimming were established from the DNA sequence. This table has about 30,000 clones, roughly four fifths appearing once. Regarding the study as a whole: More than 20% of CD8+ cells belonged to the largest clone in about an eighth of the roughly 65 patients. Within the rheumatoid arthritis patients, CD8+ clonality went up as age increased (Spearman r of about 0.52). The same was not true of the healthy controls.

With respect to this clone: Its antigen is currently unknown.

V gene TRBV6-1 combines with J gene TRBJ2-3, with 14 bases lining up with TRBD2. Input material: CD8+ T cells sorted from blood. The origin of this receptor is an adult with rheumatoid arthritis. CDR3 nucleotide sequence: TGTGCCAGCAGTGAGGGACTAGCGGGAGAAACGCGGAGAGATACGCAGTATTTT. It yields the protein CASSEGLAGETRRDTQYF.